These 7 T cell receptor beta chains originate from one sample sequenced in a study of T cells in placental villitis. General observations from the study: Compared with controls at around 0.0056, villitis of unknown etiology placentae showed median clonality about 0.053.

The libraries were made with immunoSEQ v4. Sequencing used immunoSEQ multiplex PCR; TCRdb keeps in-frame clones, though not all of them. In the table there are about 1,500 clones, just over 75% of which are singletons. Antigens of these TCRs are unknown. Sequenced material: placental tissue containing maternal and fetal cells. These receptors were obtained from a human patient with villitis of unknown etiology; the placental T cells may come from both mother and fetus.

The CDR3 DNA is TGTGCCAGCAGTTGGGGGCGCGGGGAAAAACTGTTTTTT. Its translation: CASSWGRGEKLFF. The V gene is TRBV6-5, the J gene TRBJ1-4, with D maybe TRBD1 (6 bases). The length of the CDR3 is 13 residues. Germline V gives CDR1 MNHEY, CDR2 SVGAGI. Trimming shortened V by 4 bases and J by 8 bases, and 11 bases separated the two germline ends.

This clone was seen a handful of times. The rearrangement links TRBV25-1 to TRBJ2-1, with D uncertain. This CDR3 comprises 10 residues. Germline V CDR1 and CDR2: MGHDK, SYGVNS. The ends were cut back, 9 bases at V and 9 bases at J, with 9 bases in the middle. CDR3 DNA sequence: TGTGCCAGTAAGGGTGGTGAGCAGTTCTTC. Protein: CASKGGEQFF.

A remark on this clone: One junction end disagrees with the germline gene, perhaps due to a read error. The chain combines TRBV5-4 with TRBJ2-3; 8 bases align to TRBD2. Germline CDR1 SGHNT, CDR2 YYREEE (reference sequence). This CDR3 region has 15 residues. The DNA for the CDR3 is TGTGTCAGCAGCTTGACCGGGAGGGGGGCAGATACGCAGTATTTT. Protein product: CVSSLTGRGADTQYF.

The chain carries TRBV2 and TRBJ2-7; D may be TRBD2 (5 bases). The length of the CDR3 is 13 residues. V dropped 6 bases and J dropped 5 bases, with 14 bases sitting between them. Germline assignment: CDR1 SNHLY and CDR2 FYNNEI. CDR3 amino acids: CASSQEGHHEQYF. CDR3 bases: TGTGCCAGCAGCCAAGAGGGCCACCACGAGCAGTACTTC.

The V and J genes are TRBV7-3 and TRBJ2-7, with no clear D. With 0 bases removed from V and 4 bases from J, the gap between germline ends came to 10 bases. CDR1 is SGHTA, CDR2 FQGTGA, per germline. This CDR3 region has 14 residues. This CDR3 reads CASSLTGMGYEQYF. The CDR3 DNA sequence: TGTGCCAGCAGCTTAACGGGAATGGGGTACGAGCAGTACTTC. Combining the CDR3 with reference TRBV7-3 and TRBJ2-7 gives the whole variable domain GAGVSQTPSNKVTEKGKYVELRCDPISGHTALYWYRQSLGQGPEFLIYFQGTGAADDSGLPNDRFFAVRPEGSVSTLKIQRTERGDSAVYLCASSLTGMGYEQYFGPGTRLTVT.

This sequence joins TRBV11-3 and TRBJ2-7; 7 positions agree with TRBD2. Germline V gene data show CDR1 as SGHNT and CDR2 as YENEEA. There are 13 residues in the CDR3. V was clipped by 3 bases and J by 2 bases; unmatched bases: 1. CDR3 bases: TGTGCCAGCAGCTTCGGGGGGACCTACGAGCAGTACTTC. Its protein is CASSFGGTYEQYF.

The chain carries TRBV7-9 and TRBJ1-2, with a weak D call TRBD1 (5 bases). V was cut by 2 bases and J by 8 bases, with 9 bases left in between. This CDR3 comprises 12 residues. Germline values: CDR1 SEHNR, CDR2 FQNEAQ (reference sequence). As DNA, the CDR3 is TGTGCCAGCAGCTTATACAACAGGGGCTACACCTTC. Its translation is CASSLYNRGYTF.